This record covers a single TCR beta chain. Its antigen is still unknown. The sample originates from a study of T cell repertoires in cytomegalovirus infection. On the study more broadly: CMV epitopes in the study were HLA-C-restricted (recently identified) and HLA-B-restricted (well studied). CMV infection together with matching HLA type was indicated by public TCR beta signatures. Regarding the study as a whole: Carriage of CMV together with the relevant HLA was identifiable through cumulative public TCR beta family frequency. The ex vivo response showed dominance by HLA-C-restricted CMV-specific TCR beta clonotypes.

MiXCR was run by TCRdb on the reads, yielding one entry per CDR3 protein. The table lists roughly 340,000 distinct CDR3 sequences, roughly 29% of them singletons. The V gene lost 1 base and the J gene lost 0 bases, with 3 bases spanning the gap. The CDR3 is 13 residues long. Source: cultured PBMCs, taken from culture after CMV antigen stimulation. The chain recombines TRBV12-3 or TRBV12-4 with TRBJ1-2; the D is unclear. The TCR comes from a human donor in good health (CMV status not recorded). Some clones in this sample may be carry-over from other donors' samples. CDR3 loop: CASSLVANYGYTF. Written as DNA, the CDR3 is TGTGCCAGCAGTTTAGTCGCTAACTATGGCTACACCTTC.